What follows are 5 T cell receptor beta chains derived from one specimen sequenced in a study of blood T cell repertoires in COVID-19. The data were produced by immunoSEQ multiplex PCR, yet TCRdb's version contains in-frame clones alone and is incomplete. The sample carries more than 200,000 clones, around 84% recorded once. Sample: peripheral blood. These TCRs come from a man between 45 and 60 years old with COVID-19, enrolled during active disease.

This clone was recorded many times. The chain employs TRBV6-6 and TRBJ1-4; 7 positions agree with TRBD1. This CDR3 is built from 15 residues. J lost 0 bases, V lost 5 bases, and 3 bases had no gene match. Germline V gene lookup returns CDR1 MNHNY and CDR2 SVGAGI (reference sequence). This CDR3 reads CASSKQGPTNEKLFF. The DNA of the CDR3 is TGTGCCAGCAGTAAACAGGGGCCAACTAATGAAAAACTGTTTTTT.

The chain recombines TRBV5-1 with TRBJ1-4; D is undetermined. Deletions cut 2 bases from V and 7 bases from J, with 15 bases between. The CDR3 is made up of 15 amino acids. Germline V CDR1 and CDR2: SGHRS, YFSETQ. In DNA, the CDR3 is TGCGCCAGCAGCTTTACCGGGGAGATGGGTGAAAAACTGTTTTTT. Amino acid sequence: CASSFTGEMGEKLFF.

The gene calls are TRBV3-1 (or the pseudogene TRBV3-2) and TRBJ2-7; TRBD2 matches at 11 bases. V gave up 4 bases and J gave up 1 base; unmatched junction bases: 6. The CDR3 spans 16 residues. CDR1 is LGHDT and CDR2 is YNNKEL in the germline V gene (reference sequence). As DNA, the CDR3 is TGTGCCAGCAGCCGGCATAGCGGGAGGGTATCCTACGAGCAGTACTTC. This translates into CASSRHSGRVSYEQYF.

The CDR3 DNA follows: TGTGCCAGCAGTCTACGACAGCCTCTTAATTCACCCCTCCACTTT. Its translation: CASSLRQPLNSPLHF. The chain couples TRBV27 to TRBJ1-6; tentative D call: TRBD1 (5 bases). V dropped 5 bases and J dropped 6 bases, with 14 bases sitting between them. Germline loops: CDR1 MNHEY, CDR2 SMNVEV (reference sequence). The CDR3 runs 15 residues.

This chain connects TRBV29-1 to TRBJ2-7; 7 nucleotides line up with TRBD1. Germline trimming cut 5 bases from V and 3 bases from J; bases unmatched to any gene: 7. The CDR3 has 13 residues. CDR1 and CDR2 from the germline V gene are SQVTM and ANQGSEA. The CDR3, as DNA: TGCAGCGTTTGGAGTGGGACAGACTACGAGCAGTACTTC. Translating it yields CSVWSGTDYEQYF.